The present T cell receptor (beta chain) was sequenced within a study of molecular identifiers for immune sequencing clone quantification. TCRdb ran MiXCR on the PCR reads and lists one entry per CDR3 protein. The top ten clones hold about 1.5% of a sample with roughly 10,000 distinct CDR3 sequences, 20% to 25% of them seen once. This CDR3 is 18 amino acids long. Per the germline V gene, CDR1 is MGHRA and CDR2 is YSYEKL. The ends were cut back, 2 bases at V and 8 bases at J, with 25 bases in the middle. This chain uses TRBV4-1 with TRBJ2-1, with D possibly being TRBD2 (7 bases). The TCR sequence derives from a human donor in good health. Some libraries in this study had Jurkat cell RNA spiked in. The specimen was naive CD8+ T cells from blood, with Jurkat cell RNA spiked in. The subset is: FACS-sorted CD8+CD4-CCR7+CD45RA+ naive T cells. The CDR3 region is CASSQYPPRGARPDEQFF. CDR3 nucleotides: TGCGCCAGCAGCCAATACCCCCCCCGGGGGGCCAGGCCGGATGAGCAGTTCTTC.